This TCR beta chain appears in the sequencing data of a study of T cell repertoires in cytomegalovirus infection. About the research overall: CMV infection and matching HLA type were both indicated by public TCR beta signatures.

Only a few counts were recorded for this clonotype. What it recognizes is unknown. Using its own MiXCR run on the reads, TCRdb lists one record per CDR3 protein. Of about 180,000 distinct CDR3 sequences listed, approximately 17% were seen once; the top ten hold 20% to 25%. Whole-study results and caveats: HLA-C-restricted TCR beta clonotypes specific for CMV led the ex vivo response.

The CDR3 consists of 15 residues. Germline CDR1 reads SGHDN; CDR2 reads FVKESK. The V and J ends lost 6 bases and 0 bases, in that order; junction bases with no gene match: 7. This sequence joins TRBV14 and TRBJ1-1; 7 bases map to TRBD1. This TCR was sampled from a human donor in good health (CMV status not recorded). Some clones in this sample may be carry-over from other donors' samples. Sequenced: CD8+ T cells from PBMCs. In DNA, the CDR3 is TGTGCCAGCAGACTGACAGGGTCGATGAACACTGAAGCTTTCTTT. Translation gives CASRLTGSMNTEAFF.